This T cell receptor (beta chain) was identified during a study of breast tumors, draining lymph nodes, adjacent tissues. General observations from the study: That most tumor T cells come from lymph nodes remained unproven.

In regard to this clonotype: What it binds is unknown.

Between the trimmed V and J ends, which lost 2 bases and 8 bases, there was a span of 17 bases. CDR3 length: 15 residues. CDR1 and CDR2 (germline): SGHRS, YFSETQ. Breast cancer patients provided tissue from their axillary draining lymph nodes. TCRdb re-called the multiplex PCR reads through MiXCR, storing one row per CDR3 protein. The sample holds 130,000 or so distinct CDR3 sequences, approximately 30% seen once. The TCR comes from a female donor with breast cancer. Some clones in this sample may be carry-over from other donors' samples. This chain connects TRBV5-1 to TRBJ1-3, with a weak D call TRBD1 (6 bases). Sequenced input: axillary lymph node tissue. CDR3 region: CASSLGTQYGYTIYF. CDR3 DNA sequence: TGCGCCAGCAGCTTAGGGACACAATATGGCTACACCATATATTTT.